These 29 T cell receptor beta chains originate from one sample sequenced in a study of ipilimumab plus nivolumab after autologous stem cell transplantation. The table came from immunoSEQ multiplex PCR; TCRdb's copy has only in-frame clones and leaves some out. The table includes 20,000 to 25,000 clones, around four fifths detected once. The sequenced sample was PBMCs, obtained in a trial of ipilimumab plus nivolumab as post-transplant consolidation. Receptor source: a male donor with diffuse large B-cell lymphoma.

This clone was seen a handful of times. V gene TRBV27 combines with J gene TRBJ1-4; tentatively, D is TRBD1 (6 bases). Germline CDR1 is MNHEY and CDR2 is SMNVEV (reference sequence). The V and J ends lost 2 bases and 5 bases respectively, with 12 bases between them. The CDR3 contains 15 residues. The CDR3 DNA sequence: TGTGCCAGCAGTTTAAGCTGGACAGAGAATGAAAAACTGTTTTTT. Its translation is CASSLSWTENEKLFF.

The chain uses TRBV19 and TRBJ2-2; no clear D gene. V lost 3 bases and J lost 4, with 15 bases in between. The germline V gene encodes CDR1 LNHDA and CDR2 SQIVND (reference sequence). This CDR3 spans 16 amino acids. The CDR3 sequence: CASSMGSERGTGELFF. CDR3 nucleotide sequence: TGTGCCAGTAGTATGGGCTCAGAAAGAGGCACCGGGGAGCTGTTTTTT.

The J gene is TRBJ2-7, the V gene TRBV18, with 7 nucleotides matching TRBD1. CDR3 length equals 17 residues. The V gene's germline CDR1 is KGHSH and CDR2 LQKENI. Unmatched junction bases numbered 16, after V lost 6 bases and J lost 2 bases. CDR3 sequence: CASSTPSVRDSPYEQYF. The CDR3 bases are TGTGCCAGCTCCACTCCTTCGGTCAGGGACAGCCCCTACGAGCAGTACTTC.

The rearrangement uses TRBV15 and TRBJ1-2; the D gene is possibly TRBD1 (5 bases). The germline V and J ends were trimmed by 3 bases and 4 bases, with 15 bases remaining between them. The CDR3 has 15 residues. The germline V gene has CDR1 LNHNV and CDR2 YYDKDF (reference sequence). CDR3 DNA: TGTGCCACCAGCAGGGAACTTACGGGGACCTATGGCTACACCTTC. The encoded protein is CATSRELTGTYGYTF.

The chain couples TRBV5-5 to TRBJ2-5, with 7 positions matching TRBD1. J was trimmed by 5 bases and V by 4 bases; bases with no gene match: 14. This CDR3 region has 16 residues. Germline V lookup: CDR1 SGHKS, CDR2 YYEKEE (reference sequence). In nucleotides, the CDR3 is TGTGCCAGCAGCAACCAGGACAGGCTCTGGGGGGAGACCCAGTACTTC. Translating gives CASSNQDRLWGETQYF.

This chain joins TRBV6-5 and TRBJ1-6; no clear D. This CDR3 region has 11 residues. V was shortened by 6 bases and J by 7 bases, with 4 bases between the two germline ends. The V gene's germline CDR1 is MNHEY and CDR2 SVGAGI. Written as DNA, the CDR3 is TGTGCCAGCAGATCAAATTCACCCCTCCACTTT. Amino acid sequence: CASRSNSPLHF.

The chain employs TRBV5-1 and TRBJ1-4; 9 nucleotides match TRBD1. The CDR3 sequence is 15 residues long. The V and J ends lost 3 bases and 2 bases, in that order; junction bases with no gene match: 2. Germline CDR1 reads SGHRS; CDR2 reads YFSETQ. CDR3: CASSSGTGTNEKLFF. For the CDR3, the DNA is TGCGCCAGCAGCTCCGGGACAGGGACTAATGAAAAACTGTTTTTT.

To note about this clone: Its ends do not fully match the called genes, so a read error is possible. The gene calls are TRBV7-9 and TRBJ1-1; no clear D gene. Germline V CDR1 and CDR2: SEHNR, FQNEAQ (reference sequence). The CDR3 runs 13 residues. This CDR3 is CASSLELGPEWLF. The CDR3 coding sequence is TGTGCCAGCAGCTTAGAATTAGGGCCGGAATGGCTCTTT.

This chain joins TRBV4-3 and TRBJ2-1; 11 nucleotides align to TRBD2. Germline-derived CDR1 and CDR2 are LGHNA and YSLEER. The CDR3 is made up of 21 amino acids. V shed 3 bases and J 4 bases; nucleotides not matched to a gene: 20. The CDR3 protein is CASSQRTLAGGQMLKYNEQFF. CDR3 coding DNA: TGCGCCAGCAGCCAGCGAACGCTAGCGGGGGGCCAGATGCTAAAATACAATGAGCAGTTCTTC.

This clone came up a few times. The CDR3 spells CASGRQGYPGNTIYF. In DNA form, the CDR3 reads TGTGCCAGCGGGCGACAGGGGTACCCTGGAAACACCATATATTTT. V usage is TRBV11-2 and J usage is TRBJ1-3; 8 nucleotides align to TRBD1. Germline lookup yields CDR1 SGHAT and CDR2 FQNNGV. V was clipped by 8 bases and J by 2 bases; unmatched bases: 8. The CDR3 totals 15 residues.

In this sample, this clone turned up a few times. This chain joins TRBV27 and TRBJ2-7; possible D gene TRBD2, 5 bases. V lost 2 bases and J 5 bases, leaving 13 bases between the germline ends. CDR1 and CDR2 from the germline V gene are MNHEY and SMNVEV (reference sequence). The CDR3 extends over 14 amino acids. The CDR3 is CASSLEGKGHEQYF. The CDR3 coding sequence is TGTGCCAGCAGTTTAGAGGGTAAGGGCCACGAGCAGTACTTC.

CDR3 amino acids: CASRTGDGNTIYF. The CDR3 coding sequence is TGCGCCAGCCGGACAGGGGACGGAAACACCATATATTTT. The chain has TRBV5-1 and TRBJ1-3, with 9 bases that match TRBD1. This CDR3 comprises 13 residues. Trimming took 7 bases from V and 4 from J; bases not matched to a gene: 3. Germline loops: CDR1 SGHRS, CDR2 YFSETQ.

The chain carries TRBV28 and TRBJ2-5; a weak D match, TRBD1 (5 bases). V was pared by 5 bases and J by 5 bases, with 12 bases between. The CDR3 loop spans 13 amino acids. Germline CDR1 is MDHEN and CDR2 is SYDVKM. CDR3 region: CASSQTVYETQYF. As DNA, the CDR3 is TGTGCCAGCAGTCAGACAGTGTACGAGACCCAGTACTTC.

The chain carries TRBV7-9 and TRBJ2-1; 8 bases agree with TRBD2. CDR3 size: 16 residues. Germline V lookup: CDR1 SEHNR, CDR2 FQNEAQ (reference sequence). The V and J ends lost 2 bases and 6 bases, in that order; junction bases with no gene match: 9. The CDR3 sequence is CASSLSGSGVGNEQFF. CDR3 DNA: TGTGCCAGCAGCTTATCAGGTAGCGGGGTCGGCAATGAGCAGTTCTTC.

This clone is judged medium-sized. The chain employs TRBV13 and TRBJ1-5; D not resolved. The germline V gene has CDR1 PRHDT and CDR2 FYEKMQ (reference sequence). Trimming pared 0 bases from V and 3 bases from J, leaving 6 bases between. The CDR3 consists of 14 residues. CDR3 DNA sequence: TGTGCCAGCAGCTTAGGGGCATACAATCAGCCCCAGCATTTT. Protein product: CASSLGAYNQPQHF.

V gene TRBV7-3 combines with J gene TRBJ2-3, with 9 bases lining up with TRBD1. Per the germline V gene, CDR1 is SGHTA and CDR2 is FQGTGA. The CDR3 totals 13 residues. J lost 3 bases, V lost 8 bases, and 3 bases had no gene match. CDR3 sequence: CASAQGATDTQYF. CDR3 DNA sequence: TGTGCCAGCGCACAGGGGGCGACAGATACGCAGTATTTT.

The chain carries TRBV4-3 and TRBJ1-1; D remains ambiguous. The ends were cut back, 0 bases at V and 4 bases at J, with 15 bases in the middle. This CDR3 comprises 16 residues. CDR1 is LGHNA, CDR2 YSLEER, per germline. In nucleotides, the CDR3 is TGCGCCAGCAGCCAAGATTCCCTTCTCCAGTCCACTGAAGCTTTCTTT. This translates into CASSQDSLLQSTEAFF.

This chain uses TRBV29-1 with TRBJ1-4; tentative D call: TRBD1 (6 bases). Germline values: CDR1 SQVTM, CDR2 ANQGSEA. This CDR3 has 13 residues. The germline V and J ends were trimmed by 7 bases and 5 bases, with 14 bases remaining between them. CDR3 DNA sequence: TGCAGCGCCGGAGGGGGATCAAATGAAAAACTGTTTTTT. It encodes CSAGGGSNEKLFF. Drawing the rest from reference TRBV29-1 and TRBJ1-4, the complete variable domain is SAVISQKPSRDICQRGTSLTIQCQVDSQVTMMFWYRQQPGQSLTLIATANQGSEATYESGFVIDKFPISRPNLTFSTLTVSNMSPEDSSIYLCSAGGGSNEKLFFGSGTQLSVL.

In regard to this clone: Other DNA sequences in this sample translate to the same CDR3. The CDR3: CSAREGETQYF. CDR3 sequence (DNA): TGCAGTGCTAGAGAGGGGGAGACCCAGTACTTC. The chain joins TRBV20-1 to TRBJ2-5; no clear D. CDR3 length: 11 amino acids. With 0 bases removed from V and 5 bases from J, the gap between germline ends came to 4 bases. Looked up from germline, CDR1 is DFQATT and CDR2 is SNEGSKA (reference sequence).

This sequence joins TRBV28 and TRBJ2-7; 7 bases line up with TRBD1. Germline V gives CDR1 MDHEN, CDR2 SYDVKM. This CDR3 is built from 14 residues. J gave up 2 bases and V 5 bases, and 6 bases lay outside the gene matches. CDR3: CASSPAGTAYEQYF. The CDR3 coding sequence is TGTGCCAGCAGTCCTGCCGGGACAGCCTACGAGCAGTACTTC. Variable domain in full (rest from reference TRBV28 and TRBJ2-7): DVKVTQSSRYLVKRTGEKVFLECVQDMDHENMFWYRQDPGLGLRLIYFSYDVKMKEKGDIPEGYSVSREKKERFSLILESASTNQTSMYLCASSPAGTAYEQYFGPGTRLTVT.

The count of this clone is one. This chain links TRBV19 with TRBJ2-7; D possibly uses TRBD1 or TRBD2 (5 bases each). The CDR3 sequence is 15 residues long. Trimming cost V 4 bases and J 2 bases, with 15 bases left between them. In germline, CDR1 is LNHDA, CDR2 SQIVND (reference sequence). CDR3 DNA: TGTGCCAGTAGTACCGGGGACCGAATGACCTACGAGCAGTACTTC. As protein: CASSTGDRMTYEQYF.

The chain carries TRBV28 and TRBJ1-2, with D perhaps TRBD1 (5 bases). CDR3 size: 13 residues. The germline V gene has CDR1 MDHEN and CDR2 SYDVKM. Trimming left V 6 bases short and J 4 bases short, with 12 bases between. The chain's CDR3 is CASRGERTYGYTF. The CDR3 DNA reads TGTGCCAGCAGAGGGGAACGGACCTATGGCTACACCTTC.

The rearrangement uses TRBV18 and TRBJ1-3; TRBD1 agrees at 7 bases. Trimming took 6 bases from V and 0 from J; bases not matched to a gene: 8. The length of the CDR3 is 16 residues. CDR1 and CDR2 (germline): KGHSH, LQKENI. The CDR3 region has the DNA TGTGCCAGCTCCCCGATAACAGGGGTCTCTGGAAACACCATATATTTT. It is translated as CASSPITGVSGNTIYF. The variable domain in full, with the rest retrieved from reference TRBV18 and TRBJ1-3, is NAGVMQNPRHLVRRRGQEARLRCSPMKGHSHVYWYRQLPEEGLKFMVYLQKENIIDESGMPKERFSAEFPKEGPSILRIQQVVRGDSAAYFCASSPITGVSGNTIYFGEGSWLTVV.

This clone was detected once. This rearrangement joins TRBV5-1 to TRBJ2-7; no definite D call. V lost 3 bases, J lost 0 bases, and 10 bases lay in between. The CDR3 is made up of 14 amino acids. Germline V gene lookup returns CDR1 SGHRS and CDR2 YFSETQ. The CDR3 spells CASSYTVSSYEQYF. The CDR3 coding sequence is TGCGCCAGCAGCTATACTGTTAGCTCCTACGAGCAGTACTTC.

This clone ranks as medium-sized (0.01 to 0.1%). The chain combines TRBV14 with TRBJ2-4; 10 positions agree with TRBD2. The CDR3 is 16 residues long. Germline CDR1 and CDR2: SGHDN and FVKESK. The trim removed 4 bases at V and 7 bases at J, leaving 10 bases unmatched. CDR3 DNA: TGTGCCAGCAGCCCCGCTGGGAATAGCGGGGGGAACATTCAGTACTTC. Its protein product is CASSPAGNSGGNIQYF.

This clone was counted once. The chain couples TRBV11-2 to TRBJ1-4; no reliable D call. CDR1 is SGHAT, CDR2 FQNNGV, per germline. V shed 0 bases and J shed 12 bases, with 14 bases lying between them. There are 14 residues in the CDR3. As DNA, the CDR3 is TGTGCCAGCAGCTTAGATTGGTCCCCGAAGGAACTGTTTTTT. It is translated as CASSLDWSPKELFF.

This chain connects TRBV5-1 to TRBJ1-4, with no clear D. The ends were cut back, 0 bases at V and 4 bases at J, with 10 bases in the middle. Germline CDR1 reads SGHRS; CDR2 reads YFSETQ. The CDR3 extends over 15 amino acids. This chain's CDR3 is CASSLGDGDNEKLFF. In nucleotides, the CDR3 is TGCGCCAGCAGCTTGGGAGACGGGGATAATGAAAAACTGTTTTTT.

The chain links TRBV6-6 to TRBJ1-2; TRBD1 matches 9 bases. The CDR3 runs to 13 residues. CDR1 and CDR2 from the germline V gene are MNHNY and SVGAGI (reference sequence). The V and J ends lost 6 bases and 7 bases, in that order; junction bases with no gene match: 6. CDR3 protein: CASRRTGAVGYTF. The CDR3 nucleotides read TGTGCCAGCAGACGGACAGGGGCGGTTGGCTACACCTTC.

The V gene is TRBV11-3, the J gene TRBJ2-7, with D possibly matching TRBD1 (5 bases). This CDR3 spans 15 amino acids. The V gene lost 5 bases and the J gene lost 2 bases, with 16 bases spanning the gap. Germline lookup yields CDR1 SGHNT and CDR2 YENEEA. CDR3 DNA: TGTGCCAGCAGCCCCAGGGCAACCAACACCTACGAGCAGTACTTC. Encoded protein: CASSPRATNTYEQYF.